A selection of T cell receptor beta chains follows, all from one sample in a study of beta chain features in type 1 diabetes. Measured with immunoSEQ multiplex PCR; TCRdb has only the in-frame clones, and not every one. Here the sample spans hundreds of thousands of clones, roughly 15% being singletons. The sample consisted of naive CD4+ T cells from blood. Receptors originate from a young man with type 1 diabetes. Each CDR3 is given with its conserved first and last residue. A row's size may be missing; if present it is once, few, many or a size class.

cdr3_aa: CASSLFSSGSFNEQFF
clone_size: few
v_call: TRBV7-2
j_call: TRBJ2-1

cdr3_aa: CASSLGVAGDYEQYF
clone_size: -
v_call: TRBV5-6
j_call: TRBJ2-7

cdr3_aa: CASSYPTGQGPYEQYF
clone_size: few
v_call: TRBV28
j_call: TRBJ2-7

cdr3_aa: CASSLRVAKNIQYF
clone_size: few
v_call: TRBV13
j_call: TRBJ2-4

cdr3_aa: CASSGGASGAYEQYF
clone_size: -
v_call: TRBV7-2
j_call: TRBJ2-7

cdr3_aa: CASTIVSPSETQYF
clone_size: -
v_call: TRBV2
j_call: TRBJ2-5

cdr3_aa: CASSDLGGSGTEAFF
clone_size: few
v_call: TRBV5-4
j_call: TRBJ1-1

cdr3_aa: CASSPLTTSGGARDEQFF
clone_size: -
v_call: TRBV19
j_call: TRBJ2-1

cdr3_aa: CAITETGGNEQFF
clone_size: few
v_call: TRBV10-3
j_call: TRBJ2-1

cdr3_aa: CASSLVGRDNEQFF
clone_size: few
v_call: TRBV7-9
j_call: TRBJ2-1

cdr3_aa: CASSSDRNTEAFF
clone_size: few
v_call: TRBV7-2
j_call: TRBJ1-1

cdr3_aa: CASSLVAGLGDTQYF
clone_size: -
v_call: TRBV7-2
j_call: TRBJ2-3

cdr3_aa: CASSPYGTVNTGELFF
clone_size: once
v_call: TRBV5-1
j_call: TRBJ2-2

cdr3_aa: CAWSPGLGTDTQYF
clone_size: -
v_call: TRBV30
j_call: TRBJ2-3

cdr3_aa: CASSADSASRANVLTF
clone_size: -
v_call: TRBV5-6
j_call: TRBJ2-6

cdr3_aa: CASSKDPGAAYNEQFF
clone_size: -
v_call: TRBV21-1
j_call: TRBJ2-1

cdr3_aa: CASSFRGIRGGEDTEAFF
clone_size: -
v_call: TRBV5-6
j_call: TRBJ1-1

cdr3_aa: CASSNDAGNQPQHF
clone_size: few
v_call: TRBV7-2
j_call: TRBJ1-5